A single sample is the source of the 31 T cell receptor beta chains below, sequenced in a study of blood T cell repertoires in COVID-19. Profiling relied on immunoSEQ multiplex PCR, and the TCRdb table lists in-frame clones only, not all of them. Of fewer than 80,000 clones in the sample, about four fifths are singletons; the top ten hold about a tenth. Sequenced input: peripheral blood. The source of these receptors is a woman aged 80 or over with acute or convalescent COVID-19.

The V gene is TRBV7-2, the J gene TRBJ2-1; D gene ambiguous. CDR3 size: 15 residues. The V gene lost 2 bases and the J gene lost 8 bases, with 16 bases spanning the gap. Germline V gene lookup returns CDR1 SGHTA and CDR2 FQGNSA. CDR3 protein: CASSLQPQMGHEQFF. CDR3 coding DNA: TGTGCCAGCAGCTTACAGCCCCAAATGGGCCATGAGCAGTTCTTC.

The chain carries TRBV6-1 and TRBJ1-3, with TRBD1 matching 10 bases. CDR1 MNHNS and CDR2 SASEGT come from the germline V gene. The CDR3 runs to 17 residues. J was trimmed by 6 bases and V by 4 bases; bases with no gene match: 12. The CDR3 DNA sequence: TGTGCCAGCAGTGTATGGGGGGGGGACAGGGGCAAAAACACCATATATTTT. Protein product: CASSVWGGDRGKNTIYF.

The V call is TRBV19, the J call TRBJ1-2, with D maybe TRBD1 (5 bases). Per germline, CDR1 LNHDA and CDR2 SQIVND (reference sequence). The V end was cut by 0 bases, the J end by 8 bases, with 13 bases between. The CDR3 sequence is 14 residues long. This chain's CDR3 is CASSIEGRGRGYTF. The CDR3 nucleotides are TGTGCCAGTAGTATAGAGGGGCGGGGCAGGGGCTACACCTTC.

This chain joins TRBV3-1 (or the pseudogene TRBV3-2) and TRBJ2-1; D is possibly TRBD2 (7 bases). This CDR3 has 16 residues. CDR1 LGHDT and CDR2 YNNKEL come from the germline V gene (reference sequence). V lost 1 base and J 6 bases, leaving 16 bases between the germline ends. This chain's CDR3 is CASSQVGGLAANEQFF. Here the CDR3 DNA reads TGTGCCAGCAGCCAAGTGGGGGGGCTAGCGGCCAATGAGCAGTTCTTC.

This clone was counted only a few times. The gene calls are TRBV19 and TRBJ2-6; no definite D call. The CDR3 sequence is 14 residues long. Germline loops: CDR1 LNHDA, CDR2 SQIVND (reference sequence). Here the CDR3 reads CVSESGSGANVLTF. The DNA for the CDR3 is TGTGTCTCGGAATCGGGCTCTGGGGCCAACGTCCTGACTTTC.

Only a few counts were recorded for this clone. The CDR3 spells CSVEDPGGKTEAFF. CDR3 DNA sequence: TGCAGCGTTGAAGATCCCGGGGGTAAGACTGAAGCTTTCTTT. V usage is TRBV29-1 and J usage is TRBJ1-1; the D gene is possibly TRBD1 (5 bases). The V end was cut by 0 bases, the J end by 5 bases, with 13 bases between. CDR3 length: 14 amino acids. Germline V lookup: CDR1 SQVTM, CDR2 ANQGSEA.

CDR3 sequence: CASGLSGEGGELFF. The DNA for the CDR3 is TGTGCTAGTGGTTTAAGTGGTGAGGGCGGGGAGCTGTTTTTT. The chain couples TRBV12-5 to TRBJ2-2, with a possible D match to TRBD2 (5 bases). The V end was cut by 3 bases, the J end by 7 bases, with 12 bases between. The V gene's germline CDR1 is LGHNT and CDR2 FRNRAP. This CDR3 is built from 14 residues.

The J gene is TRBJ1-3, the V gene TRBV29-1; possible D gene TRBD1, 5 bases. The CDR3 loop spans 18 amino acids. Germline V CDR1 and CDR2: SQVTM, ANQGSEA. Deletions cut 4 bases from V and 0 bases from J, with 22 bases between. The CDR3 region is CSVVADSEALNSGNTIYF. DNA for the CDR3: TGCAGCGTTGTAGCTGACAGCGAGGCCCTAAACTCTGGAAACACCATATATTTT. The whole variable domain, filled in from reference TRBV29-1 and TRBJ1-3, reads SAVISQKPSRDICQRGTSLTIQCQVDSQVTMMFWYRQQPGQSLTLIATANQGSEATYESGFVIDKFPISRPNLTFSTLTVSNMSPEDSSIYLCSVVADSEALNSGNTIYFGEGSWLTVV.

The table lists this clone with a count of one. This chain connects TRBV5-1 to TRBJ1-1; 7 bases agree with TRBD1. In germline, CDR1 is SGHRS, CDR2 YFSETQ. The junction had 2 bases not matched to a gene; V was cut back by 0 bases and J by 0 bases. This CDR3 has 15 residues. This chain's CDR3 is CASSLVTGMNTEAFF. CDR3 in DNA: TGCGCCAGCAGCTTGGTGACAGGGATGAACACTGAAGCTTTCTTT.

V is TRBV25-1 and J is TRBJ2-7; 7 bases are shared with TRBD1. Germline V CDR1 and CDR2: MGHDK, SYGVNS. The CDR3 is 14 residues long. The V segment lost 5 bases and the J segment 4 bases; nucleotides outside the gene matches: 8. The CDR3 reads CASSSPGTVYEQYF. CDR3 nucleotide sequence: TGTGCCAGCAGTTCACCCGGGACAGTATACGAGCAGTACTTC.

This chain joins TRBV5-1 and TRBJ2-7; the D gene is possibly TRBD2 (5 bases). CDR3 size: 14 residues. The V and J ends lost 2 bases and 5 bases respectively, with 14 bases between them. Germline V gene lookup returns CDR1 SGHRS and CDR2 YFSETQ. CDR3 amino acids: CASSFYGVGDEQYF. The CDR3 DNA reads as TGCGCCAGCAGCTTCTACGGGGTAGGAGACGAGCAGTACTTC.

The chain carries TRBV18 and TRBJ2-3; a weak D match, TRBD2 (5 bases). Germline CDR1 KGHSH, CDR2 LQKENI. Between the trimmed V and J ends, which lost 1 base and 1 base, there was a span of 12 bases. The CDR3 runs to 16 residues. CDR3 nucleotides: TGTGCCAGCTCACCACTACTTACTAGGGGCACAGATACGCAGTATTTT. It is translated as CASSPLLTRGTDTQYF.

This chain links TRBV11-2 with TRBJ1-2; 8 nucleotides agree with TRBD1. Trimming cost V 5 bases and J 7 bases; bases outside gene matches: 21. CDR3 length: 18 residues. Germline V gene lookup returns CDR1 SGHAT and CDR2 FQNNGV. DNA of the CDR3: TGTGCCAGCAGCAACCGACCAAACCGGGACAGGAGTTTACGTGGCTACACCTTC. It yields the protein CASSNRPNRDRSLRGYTF. The full variable domain, completed using reference TRBV11-2 and TRBJ1-2, is EAGVAQSPRYKIIEKRQSVAFWCNPISGHATLYWYQQILGQGPKLLIQFQNNGVVDDSQLPKDRFSAERLKGVDSTLKIQPAKLEDSAVYLCASSNRPNRDRSLRGYTFGSGTRLTVV.

The chain employs TRBV6-6 and TRBJ1-1; D gene unclear. The germline V gene has CDR1 MNHNY and CDR2 SVGAGI (reference sequence). Trimming took 2 bases from V and 4 from J, leaving 17 bases between them. The CDR3 consists of 16 residues. The CDR3 region has the DNA TGTGCCAGCAGTTACGCAGGTTGGAGGGAGGGCACTGAAGCTTTCTTT. Protein product: CASSYAGWREGTEAFF.

There are a few counts of this clone. The chain has TRBV7-2 and TRBJ1-3; perhaps TRBD1 as D (5 bases). Germline CDR1 reads SGHTA; CDR2 reads FQGNSA. The CDR3 has 16 residues. V was cut by 5 bases and J by 0 bases, with 14 bases left in between. The CDR3 coding sequence is TGTGCCAGCAGCAGGGGAACCCCCGACTCTGGAAACACCATATATTTT. Its protein product is CASSRGTPDSGNTIYF.

The V call is TRBV5-4, the J call TRBJ2-7; TRBD1 is a possible D gene (6 bases). The germline gives CDR1 SGHNT, CDR2 YYREEE (reference sequence). The CDR3 has 16 residues. V lost 6 bases and J lost 7, with 26 bases in between. As DNA, the CDR3 is TGTGCCAGCAACATACCCCGACAGGAACACCTGGGGGAGCAGTACTTC. This codes for CASNIPRQEHLGEQYF.

The sample holds a few counts of this clone. The J gene is TRBJ2-2, the V gene TRBV7-3, with a weak D call TRBD2 (5 bases). The CDR3 is made up of 15 amino acids. CDR1 is SGHTA, CDR2 FQGTGA, per germline. The V and J ends lost 2 bases and 5 bases respectively, with 12 bases between them. CDR3 DNA: TGTGCCAGCAGCTTATCCCGGGGTGGGACCGGGGAGCTGTTTTTT. Residues: CASSLSRGGTGELFF.

This chain joins TRBV5-5 and TRBJ2-2, with 11 bases matching TRBD1. Trimming cost V 0 bases and J 6 bases; bases outside gene matches: 10. Germline V gene sequence: CDR1 SGHKS, CDR2 YYEKEE (reference sequence). The CDR3 extends over 18 amino acids. CDR3 in DNA: TGTGCCAGCAGCTTGGACCCACCGGACAGGGGGCGCCCCGGGGAGCTGTTTTTT. It is translated as CASSLDPPDRGRPGELFF.

V is TRBV5-4 and J is TRBJ2-3; 16 bases fit TRBD2. Germline V gives CDR1 SGHNT, CDR2 YYREEE (reference sequence). Trimming cost V 3 bases and J 5 bases; bases outside gene matches: 6. The CDR3 runs to 17 residues. CDR3 nucleotide sequence: TGTGCCAGCAGCTCGGGACTAGCGGGGGGGCATATAGATACGCAGTATTTT. Amino acids: CASSSGLAGGHIDTQYF. Complete variable domain (other parts from reference TRBV5-4 and TRBJ2-3): ETGVTQSPTHLIKTRGQQVTLRCSSQSGHNTVSWYQQALGQGPQFIFQYYREEENGRGNFPPRFSGLQFPNYSSELNVNALELDDSALYLCASSSGLAGGHIDTQYFGPGTRLTVL.

This clone occurred a few times. V gene TRBV19 combines with J gene TRBJ2-5; 12 bases are shared with TRBD2. The junction had 6 bases not matched to a gene; V was cut back by 5 bases and J by 5 bases. In germline, CDR1 is LNHDA, CDR2 SQIVND (reference sequence). The CDR3 sequence is 15 residues long. For the CDR3, the DNA is TGTGCCAGTAGTCCCGGACTAGCGGGGACGGAGACCCAGTACTTC. This gives the protein CASSPGLAGTETQYF.

The chain couples TRBV5-4 to TRBJ2-2, with TRBD1 matching over 11 bases. Trimming removed 4 bases from V and 7 bases from J; junction bases left unmatched: 9. This CDR3 is 16 amino acids long. Germline values: CDR1 SGHNT, CDR2 YYREEE (reference sequence). CDR3 DNA sequence: TGTGCCAGCAGCCCGGCGGGGGACAGGGGGTACGGGGAGCTGTTTTTT. This gives the protein CASSPAGDRGYGELFF.

J is TRBJ2-4 and V is TRBV4-1, with D perhaps TRBD2 (5 bases). The germline gives CDR1 MGHRA, CDR2 YSYEKL. V lost 0 bases and J 6 bases, leaving 12 bases between the germline ends. The CDR3 spans 15 residues. The CDR3 DNA reads TGCGCCAGCAGCCAAGAATCGGTGGGAGCAAACATTCAGTACTTC. Its protein product is CASSQESVGANIQYF.

The V gene is TRBV7-8, the J gene TRBJ2-7; tentatively, D is TRBD1 (5 bases). The germline CDR1 and CDR2 sequences are SGHVS and FQNEAQ. The CDR3 extends over 17 amino acids. With 3 bases removed from V and 1 base from J, the gap between germline ends came to 19 bases. As DNA, the CDR3 is TGTGCCAGCAGCTTGATGGGTGCGCAGGGTCGGTCCTACGAGCAGTACTTC. This sequence encodes CASSLMGAQGRSYEQYF.

This chain uses TRBV29-1 with TRBJ2-1; D gene ambiguous. The CDR3 runs 12 residues. Germline CDR1 and CDR2: SQVTM and ANQGSEA. The V end lost 4 bases, the J end lost 8 bases, and 12 bases lay between the germline ends. The CDR3 DNA reads TGCAGCGTTGTTGAGTTGCTGGATGAGCAGTTCTTC. Its translation is CSVVELLDEQFF.

The genes are TRBV2 and TRBJ1-2; 10 bases line up with TRBD1. CDR1 and CDR2 from the germline V gene are SNHLY and FYNNEI. This CDR3 contains 14 residues. The trim removed 5 bases at V and 4 bases at J, leaving 4 bases unmatched. CDR3 sequence (DNA): TGTGCCAGCAGTATAGGACAGGGGGGCTATGGCTACACCTTC. The encoded protein is CASSIGQGGYGYTF.

The rearrangement joins TRBV7-3 to TRBJ2-7; no definite D call. The CDR3 loop spans 14 amino acids. The V gene lost 0 bases and the J gene lost 1 base, with 7 bases spanning the gap. Germline assignment: CDR1 SGHTA and CDR2 FQGTGA. CDR3 amino acids: CASSLTSSSYEQYF. The CDR3 DNA reads TGTGCCAGCAGCTTAACGTCGTCGTCCTACGAGCAGTACTTC.

The rearrangement links TRBV11-2 to TRBJ1-3; maybe TRBD1 (5 bases). Trimming removed 3 bases from V and 4 bases from J, with 16 bases in between. Per the germline V gene, CDR1 is SGHAT and CDR2 is FQNNGV. The CDR3 has 16 residues. The chain's CDR3 is CASSLETGTLGNTIYF. CDR3 DNA: TGTGCCAGCAGCTTGGAAACCGGGACTCTGGGAAACACCATATATTTT.

This clone was recorded once. V usage is TRBV29-1 and J usage is TRBJ2-5; 8 nucleotides line up with TRBD1. Germline lookup yields CDR1 SQVTM and CDR2 ANQGSEA. J gave up 5 bases and V 4 bases, and 9 bases lay outside the gene matches. The CDR3 sequence is 14 residues long. This CDR3 is CSVGSTGGRETQYF. The CDR3 nucleotides read TGCAGCGTTGGCAGTACAGGGGGTCGGGAGACCCAGTACTTC.

This clone was seen once. The V gene is TRBV4-2, the J gene TRBJ1-5; 10 bases line up with TRBD1. Trimming at V came to 4 bases and at J to 5 bases, leaving 11 bases not matched to a gene. The CDR3 extends over 17 amino acids. CDR1 is LGHNA and CDR2 is YNFKEQ in the germline V gene. The CDR3 region is CASSPSLTGTGDQPQHF. DNA of the CDR3: TGTGCCAGCAGCCCGAGTCTTACAGGGACAGGGGATCAGCCCCAGCATTTT.

The V and J genes are TRBV3-1 (or the pseudogene TRBV3-2) and TRBJ2-5; 12 bases map to TRBD2. The J segment lost 5 bases and the V segment lost 4 bases, leaving 14 bases of the junction unmatched. CDR3 length equals 18 residues. Germline V gene data show CDR1 as LGHDT and CDR2 as YNNKEL (reference sequence). The CDR3 nucleotides read TGTGCCAGCAGCCTAACATCAGGACTAGCGGGGAATCGCGAGACCCAGTACTTC. The encoded protein is CASSLTSGLAGNRETQYF.

The chain is built from TRBV6-5 and TRBJ1-2; TRBD1 agrees at 7 bases. The CDR3 is made up of 15 amino acids. Germline V gene sequence: CDR1 MNHEY, CDR2 SVGAGI. V was pared by 2 bases and J by 8 bases, with 11 bases of the junction left unmatched. In DNA form, the CDR3 reads TGTGCCAGCAGTTACCGACAGGGATCCCTTAGGGGCTACACCTTC. Translating it yields CASSYRQGSLRGYTF.